This T cell receptor beta chain was obtained from a study of blood T cell repertoires in COVID-19. About the research overall: Acute-phase and convalescent COVID-19 samples originated in the United States, Italy and Spain.

CDR3 length: 13 amino acids. CDR1 is LGHNT and CDR2 is FRNRAP in the germline V gene. Trimming took 1 base from V and 5 from J, leaving 6 bases between them. In the study's own analysis: Reference gene primers were amplified, and this amplification served to estimate nucleated cell counts. The repertoire was sequenced with immunoSEQ multiplex PCR; TCRdb's copy has only in-frame clones and lacks some. That table supplies the V and J calls and clone size; D and trimming were determined from the DNA. Of 120,000 or so clones listed, about 80% are singletons. The sequence came from a woman between 50 and 59 years old with acute or convalescent COVID-19. Material: peripheral blood. The chain uses TRBV12-5 and TRBJ1-5; D is uncertain. CDR3 protein: CASGLDIYQPQHF. For the CDR3, the DNA is TGTGCTAGTGGTTTGGACATATATCAGCCCCAGCATTTT. Full variable domain (missing parts from reference TRBV12-5 and TRBJ1-5): DARVTQTPRHKVTEMGQEVTMRCQPILGHNTVFWYRQTMMQGLELLAYFRNRAPLDDSGMPKDRFSAEMPDATLATLKIQPSEPRDSAVYFCASGLDIYQPQHFGDGTRLSIL.